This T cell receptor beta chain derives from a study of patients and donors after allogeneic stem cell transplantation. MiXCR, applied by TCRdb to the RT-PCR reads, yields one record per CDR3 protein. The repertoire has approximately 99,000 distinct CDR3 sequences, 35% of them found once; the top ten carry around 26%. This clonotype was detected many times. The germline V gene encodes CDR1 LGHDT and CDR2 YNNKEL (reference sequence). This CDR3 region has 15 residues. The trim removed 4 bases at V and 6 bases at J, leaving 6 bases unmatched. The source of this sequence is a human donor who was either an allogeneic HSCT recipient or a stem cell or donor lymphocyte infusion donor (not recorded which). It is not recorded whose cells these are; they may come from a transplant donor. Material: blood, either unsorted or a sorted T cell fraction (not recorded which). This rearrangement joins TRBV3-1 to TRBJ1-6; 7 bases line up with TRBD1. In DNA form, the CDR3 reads TGTGCCAGCAGCCTTCGGACAGGTGTTAATTCACCCCTCCACTTT. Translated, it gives CASSLRTGVNSPLHF.